Listed here are 8 T cell receptor beta chains from one sample, sequenced in a study of radiation and T cells in renal cell carcinoma. The time point denotes: blood 4 weeks post-SBRT, at nephrectomy. Treatment of the sample: 15 Gy SBRT to primary tumor, nephrectomy 4 weeks later. This table comes from immunoSEQ multiplex PCR, and its TCRdb copy is limited to in-frame clones, with some not included. The profile covers tens of thousands of clones, with around four fifths appearing a single time and about 2.4% taken by the ten largest. The specimen comprised blood, sampled from a patient whose treatment included radiotherapy and nephrectomy. The receptors here all came from an older woman with renal cell carcinoma.

The V call is TRBV7-9, the J call TRBJ1-6; TRBD1 might be the D (5 bases). Germline assignment: CDR1 SEHNR and CDR2 FQNEAQ (reference sequence). CDR3 length equals 16 residues. The V end was cut by 5 bases, the J end by 6 bases, with 17 bases between. The CDR3 loop is CASSPPGAPVNSPLHF. CDR3 nucleotides: TGTGCCAGCAGCCCCCCCGGGGCCCCGGTTAATTCACCCCTCCACTTT.

This clone was recorded only once. The chain carries TRBV2 and TRBJ2-1, with a possible D match to TRBD2 (5 bases). The CDR3 is made up of 14 amino acids. The germline CDR1 and CDR2 sequences are SNHLY and FYNNEI. Trimming cost V 2 bases and J 5 bases, with 10 bases left between them. CDR3 residues: CASSERSGNNEQFF. CDR3 sequence (DNA): TGTGCCAGCAGTGAAAGGTCCGGGAACAATGAGCAGTTCTTC.

To note about this clone: The sample carries other DNA sequences with the same CDR3. CDR3 in amino acids: CASSLGQTNTEAFF. The DNA of the CDR3 is TGTGCCAGCTCACTCGGACAGACGAACACTGAAGCTTTCTTT. This chain uses TRBV18 with TRBJ1-1; possible D gene TRBD1, 6 bases. The CDR3 length is 14 residues. Germline V gene sequence: CDR1 KGHSH, CDR2 LQKENI. Trimming cost V 4 bases and J 1 base, with 10 bases left between them.

This chain links TRBV2 with TRBJ1-5, with D unresolved. This CDR3 spans 14 amino acids. CDR1 is SNHLY, CDR2 FYNNEI, per germline. V lost 3 bases to trimming and J lost 3 bases, with 9 bases between them. CDR3 region: CASSDRTVNQPQHF. The CDR3 DNA follows: TGTGCCAGCAGTGACCGGACGGTCAATCAGCCCCAGCATTTT. The full variable domain, its missing parts supplied by reference TRBV2 and TRBJ1-5, is EPEVTQTPSHQVTQMGQEVILRCVPISNHLYFYWYRQILGQKVEFLVSFYNNEISEKSEIFDDQFSVERPDGSNFTLKIRSTKLEDSAMYFCASSDRTVNQPQHFGDGTRLSIL.

In its sample, this clone was seen once. This chain connects TRBV28 to TRBJ1-1; a possible D gene is TRBD1 (5 bases). The V end lost 0 bases, the J end lost 1 base, and 15 bases lay between the germline ends. This CDR3 region has 17 residues. In germline, CDR1 is MDHEN, CDR2 SYDVKM. The CDR3 DNA sequence: TGTGCCAGCAGTTTATGGGGAGGGGCGCTTCGGAACACTGAAGCTTTCTTT. Protein product: CASSLWGGALRNTEAFF.

The chain uses TRBV19 and TRBJ1-1; 7 bases line up with TRBD1. Germline-derived CDR1 and CDR2 are LNHDA and SQIVND (reference sequence). The CDR3 consists of 14 residues. The V and J ends lost 7 bases and 4 bases, in that order; junction bases with no gene match: 9. CDR3 loop: CASTTAGGPTEAFF. In DNA, the CDR3 is TGTGCCAGTACGACAGCAGGGGGTCCCACTGAAGCTTTCTTT.

This chain uses TRBV19 with TRBJ2-1; TRBD1 might be the D (6 bases). This CDR3 comprises 15 residues. The germline gives CDR1 LNHDA, CDR2 SQIVND (reference sequence). V was pared by 1 base and J by 7 bases, with 14 bases between. The CDR3 protein is CASSIGAGARNEQFF. The CDR3 nucleotides are TGTGCCAGTAGTATAGGGGCAGGGGCGCGGAATGAGCAGTTCTTC.

The gene calls are TRBV27 and TRBJ2-7; D ambiguous. CDR1 is MNHEY and CDR2 is SMNVEV in the germline V gene (reference sequence). The CDR3 length is 13 residues. V was shortened by 2 bases and J by 3 bases, with 8 bases between the two germline ends. The CDR3: CASSLMEHYEQYF. Here the CDR3 DNA reads TGTGCCAGCAGTTTAATGGAACACTACGAGCAGTACTTC.